These T cell receptor beta chains were read from a single sample in a study of T-cell reconstitution after alpha-beta-depleted transplantation in children. TCRdb analysed the PCR reads with MiXCR anew, one entry per CDR3 protein. The sample includes around 960,000 distinct CDR3 sequences, about 29% of them seen just once. This sample comprised PBMCs, mostly from graft donor cells, obtained 360 days after TCRalphabeta/CD19-depleted stem cell transplant. These receptor sequences come from a boy in the first two years of life who had a stem cell transplant for SCID, so the T cells may come from the graft donor. The CDR3 runs from the conserved cysteine through the conserved F or W. D genes are given only for firm matches. Only some rows state a clone size, as once, few, many or a class for expanded clones.

clone_size	v_call	d_call	j_call	cdr3_nt	cdr3_aa
many	TRBV5-1	-	TRBJ2-3	TGCGCCAGCAGCTTGGCGGGGGGCAGCGATACGCAGTATTTT	CASSLAGGSDTQYF
-	TRBV7-9	-	TRBJ1-4	TGTGCCAGCAGCTTATGGGGGACGGAGAAACTGTTTTTT	CASSLWGTEKLFF
many	TRBV7-9	-	TRBJ2-5	TGTGCCAGCAGCCTACTAATCCTGACAGGAGACCAAGAGACCCAGTACTTC	CASSLLILTGDQETQYF
few	TRBV9	-	TRBJ2-1	TGTGCCAGCAGCGTGCGACAGGCCTCCTCCTACAATGAGCAGTTCTTC	CASSVRQASSYNEQFF
-	TRBV5-1	-	TRBJ2-1	TGCGCCAGCAGCCAATCAATGGACGGTGAGCAGTTCTTC	CASSQSMDGEQFF
few	TRBV7-3	TRBD2	TRBJ2-3	TGTGCCAGCAGCGCTAGCGGGGGGGGCACAGATACGCAGTATTTT	CASSASGGGTDTQYF
few	TRBV9	-	TRBJ2-2	TGTGCCAGCAGCGCGGGGATGGAAGGCTCCGGGGAGCTGTTTTTT	CASSAGMEGSGELFF
-	TRBV5-5	-	TRBJ2-3	TGTGCCAGCAGCCTACCTCAGGGAACAGATACGCAGTATTTT	CASSLPQGTDTQYF
-	TRBV28	-	TRBJ1-1	TGTGCCAGCAGTTCCCCACGGCCGGGAAACACTGAAGCTTTCTTT	CASSSPRPGNTEAFF
few	TRBV12-3/TRBV12-4	TRBD1	TRBJ2-2	TGTGCCAGCAGTTTAGGGGACAGGGACGCCGGGGAGCTGTTTTTT	CASSLGDRDAGELFF
-	TRBV24-1	-	TRBJ1-2	TGTGCCACCAGTGATTCGGGCAGGAACTTTGGCTACACCTTC	CATSDSGRNFGYTF
-	TRBV3-1	-	TRBJ2-1	TGTGCCAGCAGCCAAGGGGCCCGACAGGCGCTCAATGAGCAGTTCTTC	CASSQGARQALNEQFF
-	TRBV5-6	TRBD2	TRBJ2-5	TGTGCCAGCAGCTTGAGGTCGGGTTCTAGCGGAGAGACCCAGTACTTC	CASSLRSGSSGETQYF
-	TRBV12-3/TRBV12-4	TRBD2	TRBJ2-1	TGTGCCAGCAGTTTAGGACTAGCGGGGGGGCCTGGTAGGATTGAGCAGTTCTTC	CASSLGLAGGPGRIEQFF
-	TRBV12-3/TRBV12-4	-	TRBJ1-6	TGTGCCAGCACCCCAATAAGGGGGGTTTCACCCCTCCACTTT	CASTPIRGVSPLHF
-	TRBV20-1	-	TRBJ2-1	TGCAGTGCTAGAGATAGGCGGGGGCGGAATGAGCAGTTCTTC	CSARDRRGRNEQFF
-	TRBV20-1	TRBD2	TRBJ2-7	TGCAGTGCTAGCCATCCCAAGAGCGGGGCAACCTACGAGCAGTACTTC	CSASHPKSGATYEQYF
-	TRBV7-9	-	TRBJ2-2	TGTGCCAGCAGCTTACAGCTAGGGTACGGCGGGGAGCTGTTTTTT	CASSLQLGYGGELFF
-	TRBV7-3	TRBD2	TRBJ2-3	TGTGCCAGCAGCTTAATAGGGTTAGCGGGGGATACGCAGTATTTT	CASSLIGLAGDTQYF
-	TRBV3-1	-	TRBJ2-5	TGTGCCAGCAGCCAAGATATGGTTAGGTACAGGGCCAAAGAGACCCAGTACTTC	CASSQDMVRYRAKETQYF
few	TRBV4-3	-	TRBJ2-5	TGCGCCAGCAGCCAAGTTCGGTTCAGTCAAGAGACCCAGTACTTC	CASSQVRFSQETQYF
few	TRBV5-5	TRBD1	TRBJ2-2	TGTGCCAGCAGCCCCCGGGACAGGGCTTCGAACACCGGGGAGCTGTTTTTT	CASSPRDRASNTGELFF
-	TRBV20-1	TRBD2	TRBJ2-7	TGCTGTGCTAGAGATGCTAGCGGAAGCTCCTACGAGCAGTACTTC	CCARDASGSSYEQYF
-	TRBV9	-	TRBJ2-3	TGTGCCAGCAGCGCCACCACTCGCACAGATACGCAGTATTTT	CASSATTRTDTQYF
many	TRBV5-4	-	TRBJ2-7	TGTGCCAGCAGCTTGGGAAGTGGGACCTACGAGCAGTACTTC	CASSLGSGTYEQYF
-	TRBV20-1	TRBD2	TRBJ2-3	TGCAGTGCTAGGCGACTAGCTGCAGATACGCAGTATTTT	CSARRLAADTQYF
once	TRBV4-3	-	TRBJ2-2	TGCGCCAGCAGCCAAGAGGAGGGCGGGGAGCTGTTTTTT	CASSQEEGGELFF
once	TRBV11-2	TRBD1	TRBJ2-2	TGTGCCAGCAGCTTAAGCAAAGGACAGGGGGCGAACACCGGGGAGCTGTTTTTT	CASSLSKGQGANTGELFF